This TCR beta chain was profiled in a study of beta chain features in type 1 diabetes. The study, taken as a whole, reports: Unsettled here was the matter of whether HLA type influences TCRB rearrangement. Significant though moderate, a shortening of TCRB CDR3s appeared in all four CD4+ subsets of Type 1 diabetes patients.

Isolation of CD4+ naive, central memory, regulatory and stem cell-like memory cells was achieved by sorting via CD45RO/CCR7/CD25/CD127/CD95/CD27. In this sample, this clone turned up a few times. No antigen is known for it. Germline assignment: CDR1 MGHRA and CDR2 YSYEKL. V was trimmed by 0 bases and J by 2 bases, leaving 8 bases between them. There are 15 residues in the CDR3. What was sequenced were expressed TCRB transcripts, since all of the isolated RNA had been reverse transcribed. Assay: immunoSEQ multiplex PCR; the TCRdb copy retains only in-frame clones and omits some. This sample has 250,000 or so clones, with less than 35% found just once.

The sequencing sample was made of central memory CD4+ T cells from blood. This TCR was recovered from a man aged 25-45 years in good health. This chain uses TRBV4-1 with TRBJ2-4, with TRBD2 as a possible D gene (6 bases). In DNA form, the CDR3 reads TGCGCCAGCAGCCAAGATCGGGGGTCCAAAAACATTCAGTACTTC. Translated: CASSQDRGSKNIQYF.